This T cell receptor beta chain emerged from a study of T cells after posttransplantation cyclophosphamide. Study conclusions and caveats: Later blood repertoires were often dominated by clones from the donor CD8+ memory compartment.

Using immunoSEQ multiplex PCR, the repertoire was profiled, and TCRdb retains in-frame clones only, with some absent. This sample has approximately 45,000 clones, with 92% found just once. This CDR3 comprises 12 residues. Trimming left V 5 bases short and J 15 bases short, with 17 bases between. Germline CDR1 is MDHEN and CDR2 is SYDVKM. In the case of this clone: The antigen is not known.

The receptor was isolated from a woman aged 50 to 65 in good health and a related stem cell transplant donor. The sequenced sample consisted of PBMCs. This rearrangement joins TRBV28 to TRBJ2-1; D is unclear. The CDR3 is CASSLPLGRRFF. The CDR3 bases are TGTGCCAGCAGTCTACCCCTAGGTAGGCGGTTCTTC. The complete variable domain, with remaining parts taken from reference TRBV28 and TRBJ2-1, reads DVKVTQSSRYLVKRTGEKVFLECVQDMDHENMFWYRQDPGLGLRLIYFSYDVKMKEKGDIPEGYSVSREKKERFSLILESASTNQTSMYLCASSLPLGRRFFGPGTRLTVL.